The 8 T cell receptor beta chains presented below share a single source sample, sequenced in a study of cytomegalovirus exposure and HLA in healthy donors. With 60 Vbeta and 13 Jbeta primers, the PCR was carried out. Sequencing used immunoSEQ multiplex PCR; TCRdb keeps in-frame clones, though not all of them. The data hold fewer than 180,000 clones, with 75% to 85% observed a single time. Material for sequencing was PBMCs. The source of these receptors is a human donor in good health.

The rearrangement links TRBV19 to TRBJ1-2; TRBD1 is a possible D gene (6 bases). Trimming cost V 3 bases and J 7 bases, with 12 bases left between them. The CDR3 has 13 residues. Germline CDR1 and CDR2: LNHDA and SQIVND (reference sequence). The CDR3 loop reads CASSISGVSGYTF. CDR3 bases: TGTGCCAGTAGTATTTCAGGGGTATCTGGCTACACCTTC.

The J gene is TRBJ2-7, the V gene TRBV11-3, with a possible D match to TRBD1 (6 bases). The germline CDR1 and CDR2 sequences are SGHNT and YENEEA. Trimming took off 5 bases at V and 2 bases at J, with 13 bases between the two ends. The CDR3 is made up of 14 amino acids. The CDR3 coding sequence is TGTGCCAGCAGCGCATCGACAGGACCCTACGAGCAGTACTTC. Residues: CASSASTGPYEQYF.

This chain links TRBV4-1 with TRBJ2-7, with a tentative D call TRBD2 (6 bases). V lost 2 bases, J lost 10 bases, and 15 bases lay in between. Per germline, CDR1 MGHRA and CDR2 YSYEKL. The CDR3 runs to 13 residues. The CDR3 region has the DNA TGCGCCAGCAGCCAACTACTAGCAGGCCCACAGTACTTC. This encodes CASSQLLAGPQYF.

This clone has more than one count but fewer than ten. The CDR3 DNA sequence: TGCGCCAGCAGTGCGCTGAGCACCGGGGAGCTGTTTTTT. Its translation is CASSALSTGELFF. This chain links TRBV10-1 with TRBJ2-2, with D unresolved. The germline CDR1 and CDR2 sequences are WNHNN and SYGVQD (reference sequence). The length of the CDR3 is 13 residues. The V gene lost 4 bases and the J gene lost 4 bases, with 7 bases spanning the gap.

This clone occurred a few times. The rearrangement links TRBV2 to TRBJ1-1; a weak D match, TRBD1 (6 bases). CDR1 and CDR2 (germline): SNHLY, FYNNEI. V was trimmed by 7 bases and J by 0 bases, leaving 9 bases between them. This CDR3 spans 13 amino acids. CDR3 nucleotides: TGTGCCAGCACCGGACAGCTGAACACTGAAGCTTTCTTT. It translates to CASTGQLNTEAFF.

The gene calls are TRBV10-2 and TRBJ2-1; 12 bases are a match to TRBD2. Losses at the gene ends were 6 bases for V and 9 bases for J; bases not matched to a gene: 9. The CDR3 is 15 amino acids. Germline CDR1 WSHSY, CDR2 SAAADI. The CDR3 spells CASRELAGGPGEQFF. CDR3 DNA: TGCGCCAGCAGGGAGCTAGCGGGGGGGCCGGGTGAGCAGTTCTTC.

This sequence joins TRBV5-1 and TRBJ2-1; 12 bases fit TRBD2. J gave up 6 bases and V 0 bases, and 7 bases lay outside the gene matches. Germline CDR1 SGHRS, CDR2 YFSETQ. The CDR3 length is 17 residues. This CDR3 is CASSLEASGRDGNEQFF. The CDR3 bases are TGCGCCAGCAGCTTGGAGGCTAGCGGGAGGGATGGCAATGAGCAGTTCTTC.

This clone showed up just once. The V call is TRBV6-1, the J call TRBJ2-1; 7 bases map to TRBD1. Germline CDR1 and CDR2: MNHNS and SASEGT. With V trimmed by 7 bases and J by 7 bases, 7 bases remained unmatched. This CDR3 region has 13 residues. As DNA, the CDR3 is TGTGCCAGCATCGAGGGGGCGCGAAATGAGCAGTTCTTC. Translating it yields CASIEGARNEQFF.